This T cell receptor (beta chain) was documented in a study of cytomegalovirus exposure and HLA in healthy donors. The CDR3 runs to 16 residues. The germline V gene encodes CDR1 KGHSH and CDR2 LQKENI. With V trimmed by 0 bases and J by 2 bases, 6 bases remained unmatched. Assay: immunoSEQ multiplex PCR; the TCRdb copy retains only in-frame clones and omits some. Found here are approximately 140,000 clones, about 91% of them singletons; the top ten hold about 7.9%. It was the approximately 120-subject validation cohort, separate from the roughly 700-subject first cohort, to which the donors belonged. This clone showed up just once. The antigen remains unidentified. Study-wide results and limits: Cytomegalovirus-associated status was assigned to 150 to 200 TCR beta chains. The study found most TCR sequences rare, yet found some public TCRs in many donors.

This TCR derives from a woman in her late teens or twenties in good health and CMV-seropositive. The specimen sequenced was PBMCs. This chain uses TRBV18 with TRBJ2-5; TRBD1 aligns across 7 bases. DNA for the CDR3: TGTGCCAGCTCACCACCGAGACAGGGTCCTCAAGAGACCCAGTACTTC. Protein: CASSPPRQGPQETQYF. The full variable domain, in which reference TRBV18 and TRBJ2-5 provide the parts outside the CDR3, is NAGVMQNPRHLVRRRGQEARLRCSPMKGHSHVYWYRQLPEEGLKFMVYLQKENIIDESGMPKERFSAEFPKEGPSILRIQQVVRGDSAAYFCASSPPRQGPQETQYFGPGTRLLVL.